A single sample gave rise to the 8 T cell receptor beta chains below, sequenced in a study of blood T cell repertoires in COVID-19. TCRdb's table, derived via immunoSEQ multiplex PCR, lists solely in-frame clones and lacks some. The sample has 450,000 to 500,000 clones; around 85% are singletons. The sequenced sample consisted of PBMCs or T cells enriched from blood (not recorded which). The receptors here all came from a woman aged 55 to 70 who had recovered from COVID-19.

This clone was detected only once. V is TRBV11-2 and J is TRBJ2-7; tentative D call: TRBD1 (6 bases). Germline V gene sequence: CDR1 SGHAT, CDR2 FQNNGV. CDR3 length equals 15 residues. V lost 3 bases and J lost 6, with 18 bases in between. CDR3 sequence reads: CASSFGQGLLREQYF. CDR3 sequence (DNA): TGTGCCAGCAGCTTCGGGCAGGGGCTGCTTCGCGAGCAGTACTTC. Variable domain in full (rest from reference TRBV11-2 and TRBJ2-7): EAGVAQSPRYKIIEKRQSVAFWCNPISGHATLYWYQQILGQGPKLLIQFQNNGVVDDSQLPKDRFSAERLKGVDSTLKIQPAKLEDSAVYLCASSFGQGLLREQYFGPGTRLTVT.

V and J are TRBV28 and TRBJ1-4; possibly TRBD1 for D (5 bases). Trimming removed 2 bases from V and 0 bases from J, with 7 bases in between. The V gene's germline CDR1 is MDHEN and CDR2 SYDVKM. The CDR3 is 15 amino acids. CDR3 DNA sequence: TGTGCCAGCAGTTTACCAGGGTCAACTAATGAAAAACTGTTTTTT. Translating it yields CASSLPGSTNEKLFF.

J is TRBJ1-5 and V is TRBV10-2, with a weak D call TRBD1 (5 bases). V was clipped by 2 bases and J by 6 bases, with 8 bases between them. The germline CDR1 and CDR2 sequences are WSHSY and SAAADI. This CDR3 is built from 13 residues. CDR3 nucleotides: TGCGCCAGCAGTGAGCGGGGGGGTCAGCCCCAGCATTTT. It is translated as CASSERGGQPQHF.

The V gene is TRBV4-1, the J gene TRBJ2-3; D gene unclear. The ends were cut back, 0 bases at V and 2 bases at J, with 9 bases in the middle. The V gene's germline CDR1 is MGHRA and CDR2 YSYEKL. This CDR3 contains 15 residues. The CDR3 coding sequence is TGCGCCAGCAGCCAAGAGTTGGTAGACACAGATACGCAGTATTTT. It yields the protein CASSQELVDTDTQYF.

The gene calls are TRBV11-2 and TRBJ1-2; a possible D gene is TRBD1 (5 bases). The CDR3 has 15 residues. V was shortened by 1 base and J by 4 bases, with 13 bases between the two germline ends. The germline V gene encodes CDR1 SGHAT and CDR2 FQNNGV. The CDR3 nucleotides read TGTGCCAGCAGCTTAGGATCACTCGGGGGCTATGGCTACACCTTC. Protein: CASSLGSLGGYGYTF.

The chain carries TRBV3-1 (or the pseudogene TRBV3-2) and TRBJ1-4; TRBD1 might be the D (5 bases). CDR1 is LGHDT, CDR2 YNNKEL, per germline (reference sequence). V shed 0 bases and J shed 7 bases, with 12 bases lying between them. The CDR3 extends over 15 amino acids. The CDR3 loop reads CASSQDRVVGEKLFF. In DNA form, the CDR3 reads TGTGCCAGCAGCCAAGACAGGGTAGTAGGTGAAAAACTGTTTTTT.

This sequence joins TRBV15 and TRBJ1-2; D call uncertain. Germline CDR1 LNHNV, CDR2 YYDKDF (reference sequence). V gave up 0 bases and J gave up 5 bases, with 7 bases separating them. The CDR3 contains 13 residues. Written as DNA, the CDR3 is TGTGCCACCAGCAGAGACCGGTTGTATGGCTACACCTTC. Protein product: CATSRDRLYGYTF.

This rearrangement joins TRBV6-5 to TRBJ1-1; D gene uncertain. V gave up 6 bases and J gave up 8 bases, with 19 bases separating them. Germline assignment: CDR1 MNHEY and CDR2 SVGAGI. This CDR3 has 14 residues. The CDR3 region is CASRSPGEGPEAFF. CDR3 DNA: TGTGCCAGCAGGTCTCCCGGAGAGGGCCCAGAAGCTTTCTTT.